The 27 T cell receptor beta chains given below trace back to one sample, sequenced in a study of T cell responses to AZD1222 COVID-19 vaccine. Only in-frame clones appear in the TCRdb table, and some are missing; sequencing was by immunoSEQ multiplex PCR. The sample lists roughly 180,000 clones, about nine tenths occurring once. The starting material was peripheral blood, obtained 28 days after the second AZD1222 dose. Receptors were obtained from an adult who received the AZD1222 COVID-19 vaccine.

This clone was seen a single time. This chain uses TRBV3-1 (or the pseudogene TRBV3-2) with TRBJ2-1; the D gene could be TRBD1 or TRBD2 (5 bases each). The CDR3 has 14 residues. In germline, CDR1 is LGHDT, CDR2 YNNKEL (reference sequence). The ends were cut back, 3 bases at V and 5 bases at J, with 11 bases in the middle. CDR3: CASSHTGTDNEQFF. CDR3 bases: TGTGCCAGCAGCCATACCGGGACCGACAATGAGCAGTTCTTC.

This sequence joins TRBV11-2 and TRBJ1-1; 7 bases align to TRBD1. CDR3 length equals 15 residues. The germline CDR1 and CDR2 sequences are SGHAT and FQNNGV. Losses at the gene ends were 5 bases for V and 0 bases for J; bases not matched to a gene: 6. CDR3 nucleotide sequence: TGTGCCAGCAGCCCTACAGGGGTAATGAACACTGAAGCTTTCTTT. Encoded protein: CASSPTGVMNTEAFF.

A word on this clone: Distinct nucleotide sequences in the sample also encode this CDR3. The chain recombines TRBV28 with TRBJ2-3, with D unresolved. The CDR3 sequence is 12 residues long. The germline V gene has CDR1 MDHEN and CDR2 SYDVKM. Trimming stripped 3 bases from V and 2 bases from J, with 3 bases between. The CDR3 is CASSFLTDTQYF. CDR3 DNA: TGTGCCAGCAGTTTTCTCACAGATACGCAGTATTTT.

The rearrangement joins TRBV4-2 to TRBJ1-2, with D possibly TRBD1 on 6 matching bases. Germline V gene data show CDR1 as LGHNA and CDR2 as YNFKEQ. V was shortened by 3 bases and J by 4 bases, with 9 bases between the two germline ends. The length of the CDR3 is 13 residues. The CDR3 spells CASSQGAGYGYTF. DNA of the CDR3: TGTGCCAGCAGCCAGGGGGCGGGCTATGGCTACACCTTC.

The chain is built from TRBV5-4 and TRBJ2-7, with D perhaps assigned TRBD1 or TRBD2 (5 bases each). Trimming left V 4 bases short and J 2 bases short, with 16 bases between. Looked up from germline, CDR1 is SGHNT and CDR2 is YYREEE (reference sequence). The CDR3 is 15 amino acids. CDR3 DNA: TGTGCCAGCAGCCGAGGGACCGCTACTCCCTACGAGCAGTACTTC. This codes for CASSRGTATPYEQYF.

This clone was counted a single time. This chain uses TRBV28 with TRBJ1-5, with D tentatively TRBD1 (5 bases). The V end was cut by 4 bases, the J end by 1 base, with 14 bases between. Germline CDR1 and CDR2: MDHEN and SYDVKM. This CDR3 comprises 16 residues. The CDR3 sequence is CASSSPGTLSNQPQHF. The CDR3 coding sequence is TGTGCCAGCAGTTCACCCGGGACTCTGAGCAATCAGCCCCAGCATTTT.

The sample holds a few counts of this clone. The rearrangement links TRBV28 to TRBJ1-4, with TRBD1 matching 8 bases. CDR1 is MDHEN, CDR2 SYDVKM, per germline. The CDR3 spans 14 residues. Losses at the gene ends were 4 bases for V and 3 bases for J; bases not matched to a gene: 1. The CDR3 region is CASSSRGPNEKLFF. DNA for the CDR3: TGTGCCAGCAGTTCCAGGGGGCCTAATGAAAAACTGTTTTTT.

The CDR3 loop reads CASSQGGTETQYF. The CDR3 DNA sequence: TGTGCCAGCAGTCAGGGAGGCACAGAGACCCAGTACTTC. This chain connects TRBV25-1 to TRBJ2-5; TRBD2 is a possible D gene (6 bases). CDR3 size: 13 residues. Germline V gene lookup returns CDR1 MGHDK and CDR2 SYGVNS. With 5 bases removed from V and 4 bases from J, the gap between germline ends came to 11 bases.

V is TRBV5-4 and J is TRBJ1-4; TRBD1 is a possible D gene (5 bases). The germline CDR1 and CDR2 sequences are SGHNT and YYREEE (reference sequence). Trimming shortened V by 0 bases and J by 7 bases, and 10 bases separated the two germline ends. The CDR3 is 14 amino acids. The CDR3 region has the DNA TGTGCCAGCAGCTTGGGGCAGGGTTGTGAAAAACTGTTTTTT. This encodes CASSLGQGCEKLFF.

This chain uses TRBV28 with TRBJ2-3; D is undetermined. The CDR3 contains 12 residues. V was trimmed by 5 bases and J by 4 bases, leaving 7 bases between them. Germline V CDR1 and CDR2: MDHEN, SYDVKM. CDR3 sequence (DNA): TGTGCCAGCAGTGGCATTGCAGATACGCAGTATTTT. The encoded protein is CASSGIADTQYF.

The chain is built from TRBV7-6 and TRBJ2-1; 8 bases align to TRBD2. In germline, CDR1 is SGHVS, CDR2 FNYEAQ. The trim removed 1 base at V and 8 bases at J, leaving 4 bases unmatched. The CDR3 totals 14 residues. The CDR3 coding sequence is TGTGCCAGCAGCTTAGAGACTAGCGAGTATGAGCAGTTCTTC. Translation: CASSLETSEYEQFF.

The CDR3 spells CASSSLGQNYGYTF. The CDR3 coding sequence is TGTGCCAGCAGTTCCCTGGGACAGAACTATGGCTACACCTTC. The genes are TRBV6-2 or TRBV6-3 and TRBJ1-2, with TRBD1 matching 7 bases. With V trimmed by 4 bases and J by 2 bases, 4 bases remained unmatched. CDR1 is MNHEY, CDR2 SVGEGT, per germline. This CDR3 contains 14 residues.

The J gene is TRBJ2-5, the V gene TRBV19; 10 nucleotides match TRBD2. The CDR3 loop spans 14 amino acids. Per germline, CDR1 LNHDA and CDR2 SQIVND (reference sequence). V shed 4 bases and J 7 bases; nucleotides not matched to a gene: 6. The CDR3 DNA reads as TGTGCCAGTAGTAGGTCTAGCGGGAGTTGGACCCAGTACTTC. It translates to CASSRSSGSWTQYF.

This chain links TRBV10-2 with TRBJ1-3, with D possibly being TRBD1 (6 bases). CDR1 and CDR2 from the germline V gene are WSHSY and SAAADI. Deletions cut 1 base from V and 4 bases from J, with 14 bases between. CDR3 length: 16 residues. The CDR3 sequence is CASSEWGGARGNTIYF. In DNA, the CDR3 is TGCGCCAGCAGTGAGTGGGGGGGGGCGCGAGGAAACACCATATATTTT.

The rearrangement joins TRBV5-1 to TRBJ1-2; 9 nucleotides match TRBD1. Per germline, CDR1 SGHRS and CDR2 YFSETQ. With V trimmed by 4 bases and J by 7 bases, 2 bases remained unmatched. This CDR3 contains 12 residues. The CDR3: CASSRDRVGYTF. The CDR3 bases are TGCGCCAGCAGCCGGGACAGGGTTGGCTACACCTTC.

The chain has TRBV10-3 and TRBJ1-4, with D maybe TRBD1 (6 bases). With 8 bases removed from V and 6 bases from J, the gap between germline ends came to 16 bases. The CDR3 has 14 residues. In germline, CDR1 is ENHRY, CDR2 SYGVKD. CDR3 region: CAIAQQGKHEKLFF. CDR3 bases: TGTGCCATCGCCCAACAGGGAAAGCATGAAAAACTGTTTTTT.

This chain connects TRBV10-3 to TRBJ2-7, with D maybe TRBD2 (6 bases). With 8 bases removed from V and 3 bases from J, the gap between germline ends came to 14 bases. The CDR3 runs 13 residues. Germline CDR1 ENHRY, CDR2 SYGVKD. The chain's CDR3 is CAIAGAAGYEQYF. DNA for the CDR3: TGTGCCATCGCCGGGGCAGCGGGCTACGAGCAGTACTTC.

The V call is TRBV15, the J call TRBJ1-5; D may be TRBD1 (5 bases). Deletions cut 1 base from V and 0 bases from J, with 16 bases between. This CDR3 comprises 18 residues. CDR1 and CDR2 from the germline V gene are LNHNV and YYDKDF (reference sequence). CDR3 in amino acids: CATSRGGGAVNSNQPQHF. The CDR3 nucleotides read TGTGCCACCAGCAGAGGGGGCGGGGCAGTTAATAGCAATCAGCCCCAGCATTTT.

The chain uses TRBV4-2 and TRBJ2-1; D is unclear. V was clipped by 0 bases and J by 0 bases, with 12 bases between them. The length of the CDR3 is 17 residues. The V gene's germline CDR1 is LGHNA and CDR2 YNFKEQ. CDR3 DNA sequence: TGTGCCAGCAGCCAAGATCCAGCGTCGAGCTCCTACAATGAGCAGTTCTTC. Its protein product is CASSQDPASSSYNEQFF.

The sample holds one count of this clone. CDR3 in DNA: TGCGCCAGCAGCATCGGGACAGGGGCCTACGAGCAGTACTTC. Amino acids: CASSIGTGAYEQYF. J is TRBJ2-7 and V is TRBV5-1; TRBD1 agrees at 10 bases. J was trimmed by 2 bases and V by 4 bases; bases with no gene match: 3. Germline CDR1 and CDR2: SGHRS and YFSETQ. This CDR3 has 14 amino acids.

The chain is built from TRBV9 and TRBJ1-3; no clear D. CDR1 and CDR2 (germline): SGDLS, YYNGEE. Trimming shortened V by 0 bases and J by 0 bases, and 7 bases separated the two germline ends. CDR3 length equals 15 residues. CDR3 loop: CASSVDPGSGNTIYF. CDR3 nucleotides: TGTGCCAGCAGCGTAGACCCGGGCTCTGGAAACACCATATATTTT.

This sequence joins TRBV19 and TRBJ2-1; 12 bases match TRBD2. The V segment lost 1 base and the J segment 6 bases; nucleotides outside the gene matches: 1. CDR1 is LNHDA, CDR2 SQIVND, per germline (reference sequence). The length of the CDR3 is 15 residues. DNA for the CDR3: TGTGCCAGTAGTATAGGACTAGCGGGAGCCAATGAGCAGTTCTTC. This sequence encodes CASSIGLAGANEQFF. Filled out from reference TRBV19 and TRBJ2-1, the complete variable domain reads DGGITQSPKYLFRKEGQNVTLSCEQNLNHDAMYWYRQDPGQGLRLIYYSQIVNDFQKGDIAEGYSVSREKKESFPLTVTSAQKNPTAFYLCASSIGLAGANEQFFGPGTRLTVL.

This rearrangement joins TRBV4-1 to TRBJ1-2; D is unresolved. The germline CDR1 and CDR2 sequences are MGHRA and YSYEKL. The CDR3 consists of 15 residues. Deletions cut 4 bases from V and 7 bases from J, with 19 bases between. The CDR3: CASSPLGGKVPGYTF. The CDR3 coding sequence is TGCGCCAGCAGCCCGTTGGGAGGGAAGGTCCCTGGCTACACCTTC.

The chain employs TRBV19 and TRBJ1-4; perhaps TRBD1 as D (6 bases). The germline V and J ends were trimmed by 2 bases and 3 bases, with 13 bases remaining between them. The CDR3 is made up of 16 amino acids. Germline values: CDR1 LNHDA, CDR2 SQIVND (reference sequence). The CDR3 loop reads CASSIPGGPANEKLFF. The CDR3 nucleotides are TGTGCCAGTAGTATACCGGGGGGGCCGGCTAATGAAAAACTGTTTTTT.

The gene calls are TRBV30 and TRBJ1-5, with a tentative D call TRBD1 (6 bases). The CDR3 has 14 amino acids. Trimming removed 2 bases from V and 4 bases from J, with 12 bases in between. Germline V gene data show CDR1 as GTSNPN and CDR2 as SVGIG (reference sequence). The CDR3 bases are TGTGCCTGGAGTCCCATTACAGGGAATCAGCCCCAGCATTTT. It encodes CAWSPITGNQPQHF.

V usage is TRBV7-2 and J usage is TRBJ1-1; 9 nucleotides line up with TRBD1. J lost 5 bases, V lost 8 bases, and 6 bases had no gene match. The V gene's germline CDR1 is SGHTA and CDR2 FQGNSA. The CDR3 covers 13 residues. CDR3 region: CASLPTGGTEAFF. DNA of the CDR3: TGTGCCAGCTTACCGACAGGGGGGACTGAAGCTTTCTTT.

This clone was picked up a small number of times. The chain uses TRBV5-4 and TRBJ1-1; 8 positions agree with TRBD1. The CDR3 is 14 amino acids. The J segment lost 7 bases and the V segment lost 3 bases, leaving 8 bases of the junction unmatched. Germline V gives CDR1 SGHNT, CDR2 YYREEE (reference sequence). The CDR3 DNA is TGTGCCAGCAGCTCAATCGACAGGGGCAATGAAGCTTTCTTT. It codes for CASSSIDRGNEAFF.